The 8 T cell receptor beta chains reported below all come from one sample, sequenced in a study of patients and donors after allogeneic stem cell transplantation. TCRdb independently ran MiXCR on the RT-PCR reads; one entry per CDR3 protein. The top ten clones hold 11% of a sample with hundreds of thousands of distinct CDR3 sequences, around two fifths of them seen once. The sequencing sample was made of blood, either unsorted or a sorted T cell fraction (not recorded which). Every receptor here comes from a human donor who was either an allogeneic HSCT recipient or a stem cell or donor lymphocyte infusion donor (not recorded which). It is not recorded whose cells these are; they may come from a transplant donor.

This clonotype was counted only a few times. The CDR3 sequence is CASSPYLGVNTEAFF. CDR3 nucleotide sequence: TGTGCCAGCAGCCCCTACCTAGGGGTGAACACTGAAGCTTTCTTT. The chain has TRBV9 and TRBJ1-1; D perhaps matches TRBD1 (5 bases). The V end lost 4 bases, the J end lost 0 bases, and 13 bases lay between the germline ends. The germline gives CDR1 SGDLS, CDR2 YYNGEE. This CDR3 has 15 residues.

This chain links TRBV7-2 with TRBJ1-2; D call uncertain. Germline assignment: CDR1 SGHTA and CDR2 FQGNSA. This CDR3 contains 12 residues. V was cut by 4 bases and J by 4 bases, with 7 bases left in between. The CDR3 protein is CASSSGLYGYTF. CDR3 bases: TGTGCCAGCAGCTCGGGTCTCTATGGCTACACCTTC.

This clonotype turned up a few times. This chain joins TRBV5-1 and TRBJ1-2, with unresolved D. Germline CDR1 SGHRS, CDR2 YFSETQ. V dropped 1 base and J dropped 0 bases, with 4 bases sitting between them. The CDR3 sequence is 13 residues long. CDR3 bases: TGCGCCAGCAGCTTGCCGCCTAACTATGGCTACACCTTC. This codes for CASSLPPNYGYTF.

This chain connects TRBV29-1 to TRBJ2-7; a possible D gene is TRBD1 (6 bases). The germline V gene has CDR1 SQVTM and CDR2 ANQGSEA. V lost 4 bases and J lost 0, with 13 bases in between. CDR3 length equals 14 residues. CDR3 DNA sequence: TGCAGCGTTGGGGCCGGACAGTCCTCCTACGAGCAGTACTTC. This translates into CSVGAGQSSYEQYF.

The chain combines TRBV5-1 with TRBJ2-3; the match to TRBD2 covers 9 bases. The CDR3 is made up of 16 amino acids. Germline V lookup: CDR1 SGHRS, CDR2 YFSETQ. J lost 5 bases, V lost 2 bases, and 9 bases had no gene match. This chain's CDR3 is CASSLQAGGGGDTQYF. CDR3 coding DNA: TGCGCCAGCAGCTTACAAGCGGGGGGCGGTGGAGATACGCAGTATTTT.

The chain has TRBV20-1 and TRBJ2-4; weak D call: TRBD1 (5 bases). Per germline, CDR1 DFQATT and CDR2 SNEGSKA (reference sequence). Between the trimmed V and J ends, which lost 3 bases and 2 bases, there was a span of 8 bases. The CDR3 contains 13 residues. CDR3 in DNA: TGCAGTGCTAGGGGGCGAACCAAAAACATTCAGTACTTC. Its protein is CSARGRTKNIQYF.

The CDR3 sequence: CASSVGQGPYNEQFF. In DNA form, the CDR3 reads TGTGCCAGCAGCGTCGGACAGGGCCCCTACAATGAGCAGTTCTTC. V is TRBV5-8 and J is TRBJ2-1; 8 bases align to TRBD1. V lost 4 bases to trimming and J lost 2 bases; unmatched junction nucleotides: 5. Germline V CDR1 and CDR2: SGHTS, YDEGEE. This CDR3 is 15 amino acids long.

The CDR3 DNA sequence: TGTGCCAGCAGTTTATTCGCGGGGAGAGGCAATCAGCCCCAGCATTTT. This codes for CASSLFAGRGNQPQHF. J is TRBJ1-5 and V is TRBV12-3 or TRBV12-4; D not resolved. Trimming stripped 2 bases from V and 2 bases from J, with 13 bases between. The CDR3 totals 16 residues.